This TCR beta chain was recorded in a study of blood T cell repertoires in COVID-19. The table came from immunoSEQ multiplex PCR; TCRdb's copy has only in-frame clones and leaves some out. Of 300,000 to 350,000 clones listed, about 90% are singletons. After removal of 9 bases from V and 1 base from J, the junction contained 8 bases not matched to a gene. This CDR3 region has 16 residues. In germline, CDR1 is KGHDR, CDR2 SFDVKD. The chain recombines TRBV24-1 with TRBJ2-1, with 10 nucleotides matching TRBD2. The clonotype was recovered from a woman aged 18-30 years who had recovered from COVID-19. The sample comprised peripheral blood. In DNA, the CDR3 is TGTGCCACCGGAACAGCGGGAGGGTCGTCCTACAATGAGCAGTTCTTC. Protein product: CATGTAGGSSYNEQFF.